The source of this T cell receptor beta chain is a study of blood T cell repertoires in COVID-19. Symptom resolution, clearance, or two negative PCRs marked donors in Cohort 3 as recovered. Looked up from germline, CDR1 is SEHNR and CDR2 is FQNEAQ (reference sequence). The CDR3 is 17 residues long. J was trimmed by 0 bases and V by 3 bases; bases with no gene match: 7. Original processing notes: It was from reference gene primer amplification that nucleated cell counts were estimated. Clones were sequenced by immunoSEQ multiplex PCR, and TCRdb holds only the in-frame ones, with some missing. V, J and clone size reflect that table, while D and trimming were determined from the DNA. The repertoire holds approximately 250,000 clones, roughly 89% seen once, with about 4% in the top ten.

The chain recombines TRBV7-9 with TRBJ1-3, with 8 bases that match TRBD1. The sequenced sample consisted of PBMCs or T cells enriched from blood (not recorded which). This receptor was obtained from a woman in her twenties or thirties who had recovered from COVID-19. The CDR3 DNA follows: TGTGCCAGCAGCTTCCCGGGACAGGCCGTCTCTGGAAACACCATATATTTT. Translating gives CASSFPGQAVSGNTIYF.